The 17 T cell receptor beta chains below all came from one sample that was sequenced in a study of patients and donors after allogeneic stem cell transplantation. TCRdb processed the RT-PCR reads anew with MiXCR; each CDR3 protein has one entry. The sample includes about a million distinct CDR3 sequences, about a sixth of them seen just once. The sequenced sample consisted of blood, either unsorted or a sorted T cell fraction (not recorded which). The receptors originated from a human donor who was either an allogeneic HSCT recipient or a stem cell or donor lymphocyte infusion donor (not recorded which). It is not recorded whose cells these are; they may come from a transplant donor.

On this clonotype itself: Mismatch with germline at one junction end may stem from a read error. This rearrangement joins TRBV4-1 to TRBJ2-3; tentatively, D is TRBD1 or TRBD2 (5 bases each). This CDR3 comprises 15 residues. Looked up from germline, CDR1 is MGHRA and CDR2 is YSYEKL. In DNA, the CDR3 is TGCGCCAGCAGCCAAGTTGAGGGACGCACAGATACGCAGTGTTTT. Protein: CASSQVEGRTDTQCF.

The V gene is TRBV7-2, the J gene TRBJ2-7; D might be TRBD2 (8 bases). The length of the CDR3 is 15 residues. V was cut by 2 bases and J by 4 bases, with 15 bases left in between. Looked up from germline, CDR1 is SGHTA and CDR2 is FQGNSA. CDR3 protein: CASSLREGALYEQYF. In nucleotides, the CDR3 is TGTGCCAGCAGCTTACGGGAGGGGGCCCTTTACGAGCAGTACTTC. Combining the CDR3 with reference TRBV7-2 and TRBJ2-7 gives the whole variable domain GAGVSQSPSNKVTEKGKDVELRCDPISGHTALYWYRQSLGQGLEFLIYFQGNSAPDKSGLPSDRFSAERTGGSVSTLTIQRTQQEDSAVYLCASSLREGALYEQYFGPGTRLTVT.

This clonotype has only a few counts. V and J are TRBV20-1 and TRBJ1-1; TRBD1 matches 8 bases. The CDR3 spans 16 residues. Germline lookup yields CDR1 DFQATT and CDR2 SNEGSKA (reference sequence). J was trimmed by 8 bases and V by 3 bases; bases with no gene match: 17. CDR3 bases: TGCAGTGCTAGGGCCCACGACAGGGGTCCGCCAGCAGAAGCTTTCTTT. Translated, it gives CSARAHDRGPPAEAFF.

This clonotype was found a few times. Here the CDR3 reads CASNPLPAKGLANYGYTF. The CDR3 DNA reads TGCGCCAGCAACCCTTTGCCGGCTAAGGGTTTAGCTAACTATGGCTACACCTTC. This sequence joins TRBV5-1 and TRBJ1-2, with no clear D. Trimming took off 6 bases at V and 0 bases at J, with 24 bases between the two ends. The CDR3 contains 18 residues. Germline V gene data show CDR1 as SGHRS and CDR2 as YFSETQ.

The chain combines TRBV29-1 with TRBJ2-7; possible D gene TRBD1, 6 bases. This CDR3 has 12 residues. The V and J ends lost 4 bases and 4 bases respectively, with 11 bases between them. Germline lookup yields CDR1 SQVTM and CDR2 ANQGSEA. The CDR3 DNA sequence: TGCAGCGTTGGGGAAACAGGGTACGAGCAGTACTTC. This encodes CSVGETGYEQYF.

This clonotype was found a few times. The chain employs TRBV9 and TRBJ2-1; TRBD1 matches 9 bases. V gave up 2 bases and J gave up 7 bases; unmatched junction bases: 7. The CDR3 has 15 residues. The V gene's germline CDR1 is SGDLS and CDR2 YYNGEE. The CDR3 DNA sequence: TGTGCCAGCAGCGTGACAGGGGGGGAGAGTAATGAGCAGTTCTTC. Translated: CASSVTGGESNEQFF.

This sequence joins TRBV4-1 and TRBJ1-1; D is perhaps TRBD1 (6 bases). The CDR3 has 14 amino acids. V was cut by 0 bases and J by 5 bases, with 10 bases left in between. Germline V CDR1 and CDR2: MGHRA, YSYEKL. CDR3 in DNA: TGCGCCAGCAGCCAAGAAGGGGGGTGGACTGAAGCTTTCTTT. It translates to CASSQEGGWTEAFF.

This clonotype has only a few counts. The gene calls are TRBV4-1 and TRBJ2-7, with D possibly TRBD2 on 6 matching bases. The CDR3 contains 14 residues. Germline V CDR1 and CDR2: MGHRA, YSYEKL. V was cut by 4 bases and J by 7 bases, with 17 bases left in between. CDR3 nucleotide sequence: TGCGCCAGCAGCCTCCGGGACTTCCAATTGGAGCAGTACTTC. Protein: CASSLRDFQLEQYF.

This clonotype was observed a handful of times. V and J are TRBV6-5 and TRBJ2-1; 9 bases are shared with TRBD2. This CDR3 is 15 amino acids long. The V gene end was trimmed by 0 bases and the J gene end by 7 bases; junction bases not matched to a gene: 4. CDR1 and CDR2 from the germline V gene are MNHEY and SVGAGI. CDR3 loop: CASSYSSGSGNEQFF. The CDR3 DNA follows: TGTGCCAGCAGTTACTCTAGCGGGAGTGGAAATGAGCAGTTCTTC.

Concerning this clonotype itself: The junction departs from the called germline gene at one end, perhaps through a read error. The chain couples TRBV4-1 to TRBJ2-7; D gene uncertain. The germline gives CDR1 MGHRA, CDR2 YSYEKL. This CDR3 spans 15 amino acids. CDR3 sequence reads: CASRQDGDISYEQYF. CDR3 in DNA: TGCGCCAGCCGCCAAGATGGCGACATCTCCTACGAGCAGTACTTC.

This clonotype has just one count. The chain uses TRBV11-2 and TRBJ1-2, with 8 bases lining up with TRBD1. CDR3 size: 14 residues. The J segment lost 5 bases and the V segment lost 5 bases, leaving 7 bases of the junction unmatched. CDR1 and CDR2 (germline): SGHAT, FQNNGV. This chain's CDR3 is CASSTYRGNYGYTF. For the CDR3, the DNA is TGTGCCAGCAGCACCTACAGGGGGAATTATGGCTACACCTTC. The full variable domain, in which reference TRBV11-2 and TRBJ1-2 provide the parts outside the CDR3, is EAGVAQSPRYKIIEKRQSVAFWCNPISGHATLYWYQQILGQGPKLLIQFQNNGVVDDSQLPKDRFSAERLKGVDSTLKIQPAKLEDSAVYLCASSTYRGNYGYTFGSGTRLTVV.

CDR3 sequence reads: CASSPLVAGGPETQYF. The CDR3 nucleotides are TGCGCCAGCAGCCCCTTGGTAGCGGGGGGGCCGGAGACCCAGTACTTC. This rearrangement joins TRBV4-3 to TRBJ2-5; 11 bases map to TRBD2. J gave up 5 bases and V 4 bases, and 9 bases lay outside the gene matches. CDR3 length: 16 residues. The germline gives CDR1 LGHNA, CDR2 YSLEER.

This clonotype was seen more than once but under ten times. The genes are TRBV4-2 and TRBJ1-5, with D uncertain. The germline V and J ends were trimmed by 0 bases and 2 bases, with 8 bases remaining between them. Germline CDR1 reads LGHNA; CDR2 reads YNFKEQ. The CDR3 covers 15 residues. In DNA, the CDR3 is TGTGCCAGCAGCCAAGAAGCGTATGGCAATCAGCCCCAGCATTTT. The encoded protein is CASSQEAYGNQPQHF.

The genes are TRBV12-3 or TRBV12-4 and TRBJ1-5; possible D gene TRBD1, 5 bases. The CDR3 loop spans 14 amino acids. V lost 5 bases and J lost 6, with 14 bases in between. The CDR3 DNA reads as TGTGCCAGCAGTATAAACGGGGGTGGTCAGCCCCAGCATTTT. Translation: CASSINGGGQPQHF.

The chain recombines TRBV7-8 with TRBJ2-7, with a weak D call TRBD2 (6 bases). The CDR3 is 12 residues long. V lost 10 bases, J lost 6 bases, and 16 bases lay in between. The germline gives CDR1 SGHVS, CDR2 FQNEAQ. CDR3 DNA sequence: TGTGCCACGCGGGACCAATCCATCGAGCAGTACTTC. It yields the protein CATRDQSIEQYF.

This clonotype occurred a few times. The rearrangement joins TRBV27 to TRBJ2-5; D perhaps matches TRBD2 (6 bases). Looked up from germline, CDR1 is MNHEY and CDR2 is SMNVEV (reference sequence). The CDR3 spans 13 residues. V lost 5 bases and J lost 4, with 11 bases in between. The CDR3 DNA is TGTGCCAGCAGTCTAAGGAGGGCAGAGACCCAGTACTTC. Translation gives CASSLRRAETQYF.

This clonotype was recorded many times. V usage is TRBV12-3 or TRBV12-4 and J usage is TRBJ1-5, with unresolved D. The CDR3 extends over 14 amino acids. Trimming cost V 1 base and J 0 bases, with 4 bases left between them. The CDR3 sequence: CASSLVSSNQPQHF. The CDR3 DNA reads TGTGCCAGCAGTTTAGTATCTAGCAATCAGCCCCAGCATTTT.